This TCR beta chain was captured in a study of blood T cell repertoires in COVID-19. About the study: Some COVID-19 samples were acute and others convalescent; all came from the United States, Italy and Spain. Sources were T cells, B-cell-depleted T cells, or PBMCs; the material itself was cDNA or gDNA.

The germline V gene encodes CDR1 MDHEN and CDR2 SYDVKM. V lost 5 bases and J lost 1, with 10 bases in between. The CDR3 runs 14 residues. Per the original methods: Reference gene primer amplification yielded estimated nucleated cell counts. The repertoire was sequenced with immunoSEQ multiplex PCR; TCRdb's copy has only in-frame clones and lacks some. That table gives V, J and clone size, and the DNA gave D and trimming. There are a few hundred thousand clones in the sample; approximately 80% occur only once, and roughly 13% lies in the top ten. The clonotype was recovered from a human donor in a cohort sampled during active COVID-19. The sample was peripheral blood. The gene calls are TRBV28 and TRBJ2-3; possibly TRBD2 for D (6 bases). The CDR3 here is CASSVSSGTDTQYF. The CDR3, as DNA: TGTGCCAGCAGTGTCTCTAGCGGCACAGATACGCAGTATTTT.